This TCR beta chain is from a study of blood T cells in healthy people across ages. Combining a sample-barcoded 5' primer with a J-beta primer mix, a second PCR ran for roughly 7 to 11 cycles. TCRdb re-derived calls from the 5' RACE reads in MiXCR, one entry per CDR3 protein. The sample contains approximately 800,000 distinct CDR3 sequences, 60% to 80% of which appear only once. The V end lost 5 bases, the J end lost 0 bases, and 11 bases lay between the germline ends. CDR1 and CDR2 from the germline V gene are SEHNR and FQNEAQ (reference sequence). This CDR3 spans 14 amino acids. This TCR was sampled from a man aged 25 to 40 in good health. Sequencing input: blood. This rearrangement joins TRBV7-9 to TRBJ2-7, with D perhaps matching TRBD1 (6 bases). The chain's CDR3 is CASSIGTNSYEQYF. CDR3 in DNA: TGTGCCAGCAGCATCGGGACAAACTCCTACGAGCAGTACTTC.